This TCR beta chain was sequenced in a study of regulatory T cells in long-lasting Graves disease. This clonotype was seen at least ten times. Arm-PCR with iRepertoire HTBI primers amplified the CDR3 regions for these TCR beta libraries. Each CDR3 protein gets one entry after TCRdb re-called the multiplex PCR reads with MiXCR. The table includes around 450,000 distinct CDR3 sequences, approximately 15% detected once. The time point was: newly diagnosed GD, antithyroid drugs for less than 3 months. Making the TCR library involved RNA that had been extracted from PBMCs. V lost 1 base to trimming and J lost 5 bases; unmatched junction nucleotides: 3. This CDR3 spans 14 amino acids. The germline gives CDR1 DFQATT, CDR2 SNEGSKA (reference sequence). These same records also appear under a second study, on T cells in Graves' hyperthyroidism and ophthalmopathy.

This clonotype was sampled from a woman younger than 45 with Graves disease. Sample: peripheral blood mononuclear cells (PBMCs), taken at new diagnosis, from a patient treated with antithyroid drugs. This chain links TRBV20-1 with TRBJ2-1, with TRBD2 matching 9 bases. CDR3 in amino acids: CSARVAGAHNEQFF. The CDR3, as DNA: TGCAGTGCTAGAGTAGCGGGAGCCCACAATGAGCAGTTCTTC.